The T cell receptor (beta chain) described here comes from a study of technical replicates of blood from a few donors. Germline V CDR1 and CDR2: SNHLY, FYNNEI. The CDR3 extends over 13 amino acids. Losses at the gene ends were 4 bases for V and 8 bases for J; bases not matched to a gene: 2. Here immunoSEQ multiplex PCR was the method, and the copy in TCRdb shows in-frame clones only, minus some. The profile shows approximately 94,000 clones, almost 97% of them singletons. This TCR derives from a human donor in good health. Material for sequencing was T cells isolated from PBMCs. The rearrangement joins TRBV2 to TRBJ2-4, with TRBD1 matching over 10 bases. CDR3 nucleotides: TGTGCCAGCAGTGGGGACAGGGGTCACATTCAGTACTTC. This codes for CASSGDRGHIQYF.